The T cell receptor beta chain under discussion was sequenced for a study of metastatic and nonmetastatic thyroid tumors. Study in general: Malignant and benign thyroid patients had repertoires compared in peripheral blood and tumor or nodule tissue.

Remarks on this clone: Antigen: not known.

The V end lost 0 bases, the J end lost 4 bases, and 9 bases lay between the germline ends. This CDR3 is built from 13 residues. Germline V CDR1 and CDR2: DFQATT, SNEGSKA (reference sequence). Using MiXCR, TCRdb reanalyzed the PCR reads. This sample carries roughly 38,000 clones, around 20% of them seen once, and the ten largest clones take 18%. Study-wide results and caveats: Across blood and tumor, TCR beta diversity in malignant thyroid tumors was reportedly significantly higher than in benign nodules.

All patients were untreated before thyroid surgery. V usage is TRBV20-1 and J usage is TRBJ1-1; weak D call: TRBD1 (5 bases). This TCR was sampled from a female donor with papillary thyroid cancer or a benign thyroid nodule (not recorded which). Some clones in this sample may be carry-over from other donors' samples. The source material was blood. The CDR3, as DNA: TGCAGTGCTAGAGATCCCCAGGGCACTGAAGCTTTCTTT. Protein: CSARDPQGTEAFF.